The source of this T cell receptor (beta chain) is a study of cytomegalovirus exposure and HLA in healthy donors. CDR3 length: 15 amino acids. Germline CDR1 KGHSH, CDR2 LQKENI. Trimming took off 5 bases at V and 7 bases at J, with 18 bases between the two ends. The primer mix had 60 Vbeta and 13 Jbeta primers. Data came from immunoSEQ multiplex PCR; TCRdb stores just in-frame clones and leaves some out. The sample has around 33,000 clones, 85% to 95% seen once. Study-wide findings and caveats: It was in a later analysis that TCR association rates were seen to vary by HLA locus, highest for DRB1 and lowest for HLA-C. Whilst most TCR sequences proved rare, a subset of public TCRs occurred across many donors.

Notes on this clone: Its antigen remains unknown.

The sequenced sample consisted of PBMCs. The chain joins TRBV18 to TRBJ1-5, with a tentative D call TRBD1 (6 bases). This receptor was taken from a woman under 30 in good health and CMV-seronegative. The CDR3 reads CASSALQGDAQPQHF. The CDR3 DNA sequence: TGTGCCAGCTCAGCCCTACAGGGAGATGCGCAGCCCCAGCATTTT.